This TCR beta chain was sequenced in a study of chemoradiotherapy in HPV16-positive cancers. A remark on this clone: Its antigen is still unknown.

Sequenced by immunoSEQ multiplex PCR; TCRdb stores in-frame clones only, minus some. In the table there are 1,500 to 2,500 clones, 90% of which are singletons. Whole-study results and caveats: For HPV16-positive patients, expanding HPV-responsive T cells associated with longer recurrence-free survival. Candidate HPV-specific clones and E7-related TCR motifs grew in tumor during treatment.

Repeated repertoire sampling spanned the course of chemoradiotherapy. The V end was cut by 6 bases, the J end by 0 bases, with 18 bases between. CDR1 is SNHLY, CDR2 FYNNEI, per germline. The CDR3 consists of 17 residues. The clonotype was recovered from a human donor with HPV-associated anogenital cancer. The chain recombines TRBV2 with TRBJ1-5; D is ambiguous. The material sequenced was tumor tissue, taken from a patient who underwent chemoradiotherapy. The CDR3 reads CASSPTWVRGSNQPQHF. The DNA of the CDR3 is TGTGCCAGCAGCCCTACGTGGGTGCGGGGTAGCAATCAGCCCCAGCATTTT. Filled out from reference TRBV2 and TRBJ1-5, the complete variable domain reads EPEVTQTPSHQVTQMGQEVILRCVPISNHLYFYWYRQILGQKVEFLVSFYNNEISEKSEIFDDQFSVERPDGSNFTLKIRSTKLEDSAMYFCASSPTWVRGSNQPQHFGDGTRLSIL.